The 27 T cell receptor beta chains below were found in one sample sequenced in a study of T-cell reconstitution after alpha-beta-depleted transplantation in children (dated by TCRdb to about 2016). Receptors were amplified or captured by PCR. The run used an Illumina HiSeq 2500. TCR libraries were prepared with molecular barcoding, using unique molecular identifiers to normalize TCRbeta repertoire quantification. TCRdb reprocessed the public reads (quality trimming at Q25 with fastp, clone calling with MiXCR) and kept in-frame beta chains. Each CDR3 protein gets just one entry, which takes the most common genes and DNA from the rows behind it. The sample includes about 58,000 distinct CDR3 sequences, with around 40% observed a single time. The top ten constitute approximately 98% of the sample. This specimen's treatment or condition label, interpreted: allogeneic hematopoietic cell transplantation with graft depleted of TCRalphabeta T cells and CD19 B cells.

Sequences were derived from PBMCs, mostly from graft donor cells, sampled 360 days after TCRalphabeta/CD19-depleted stem cell transplant. The receptors shown here come from a male patient aged 10-17 years who had a stem cell transplant for acute lymphoblastic leukemia, so the T cells may come from the graft donor.

In this sample, this clonotype turned up a few times. This chain uses TRBV9 with TRBJ2-3; 13 nucleotides align to TRBD2. The CDR3 covers 20 residues. Per the germline V gene, CDR1 is SGDLS and CDR2 is YYNGEE. The V and J ends lost 3 bases and 2 bases, in that order; junction bases with no gene match: 15. CDR3 sequence (DNA): TGTGCCAGCAGCGAAGAAGGACTAGCGGGGGCCCCAGCCTCCACAGATACGCAGTATTTT. Encoded protein: CASSEEGLAGAPASTDTQYF.

This clonotype was recorded at least ten times. This chain joins TRBV5-5 and TRBJ2-7, with D possibly being TRBD2 (6 bases). Germline CDR1 and CDR2: SGHKS and YYEKEE (reference sequence). The CDR3 spans 15 residues. V lost 0 bases and J lost 1, with 11 bases in between. CDR3 region: CASSLVWEVSYEQYF. CDR3 nucleotide sequence: TGTGCCAGCAGCTTGGTGTGGGAGGTTTCCTACGAGCAGTACTTC.

This clonotype turned up a few times. This chain uses TRBV7-9 with TRBJ2-7, with TRBD1 identical over 9 bases. The CDR3 spans 13 residues. Germline trimming cut 7 bases from V and 5 bases from J; bases unmatched to any gene: 6. Looked up from germline, CDR1 is SEHNR and CDR2 is FQNEAQ (reference sequence). In nucleotides, the CDR3 is TGTGCCAGCACCCTACAGGGGGCAAACGAGCAGTACTTC. This gives the protein CASTLQGANEQYF.

The sample holds a few counts of this clonotype. The chain uses TRBV10-3 and TRBJ2-2, with 8 bases fitting TRBD1. This CDR3 is built from 17 residues. The germline V gene has CDR1 ENHRY and CDR2 SYGVKD. The V segment lost 4 bases and the J segment 1 base; nucleotides outside the gene matches: 8. For the CDR3, the DNA is TGTGCCATCAGTGGGGGCCCGGGACAGGTGAACACCGGGGAGCTGTTTTTT. Translation gives CAISGGPGQVNTGELFF.

About this clonotype itself: Relative to the germline gene, one junction end is altered; a read error may explain this. The chain joins TRBV20-1 to TRBJ2-5, with D perhaps given as TRBD1 or TRBD2 (5 bases each). This CDR3 comprises 14 residues. Germline values: CDR1 DFQATT, CDR2 SNEGSKA (reference sequence). CDR3 protein: CSASPGTSEEAQYF. CDR3 nucleotide sequence: TGCAGTGCTTCTCCGGGGACGTCGGAAGAGGCCCAGTACTTC.

This chain links TRBV10-3 with TRBJ2-7; 14 bases agree with TRBD2. There are 16 residues in the CDR3. The germline gives CDR1 ENHRY, CDR2 SYGVKD. The V segment lost 5 bases and the J segment 7 bases; nucleotides outside the gene matches: 10. In DNA, the CDR3 is TGTGCCATCAGTAGACTCCGACTAGCGGGAGGGGGAGAGCAGTACTTC. Encoded protein: CAISRLRLAGGGEQYF.

The gene calls are TRBV20-1 and TRBJ2-7; 7 bases line up with TRBD1. Germline CDR1 and CDR2: DFQATT and SNEGSKA (reference sequence). CDR3 length: 14 amino acids. V trimming: 5 bases; J trimming: 4 bases; junction bases outside the gene matches: 11. The CDR3 DNA reads as TGCAGTGCTGAAACCGGGACAGCACCTTACGAGCAGTACTTC. Translated, it gives CSAETGTAPYEQYF.

This rearrangement joins TRBV2 to TRBJ2-7, with D possibly called TRBD1 or TRBD2 (5 bases each). Germline-derived CDR1 and CDR2 are SNHLY and FYNNEI. CDR3 length: 12 residues. The ends were cut back, 6 bases at V and 5 bases at J, with 11 bases in the middle. CDR3 sequence (DNA): TGTGCCAGCAGATCAGGGACCCACGAGCAGTACTTC. Its translation is CASRSGTHEQYF.

J is TRBJ2-7 and V is TRBV27; D is undetermined. V was cut by 5 bases and J by 0 bases, with 8 bases left in between. The CDR3 is made up of 13 amino acids. Germline values: CDR1 MNHEY, CDR2 SMNVEV (reference sequence). In nucleotides, the CDR3 is TGTGCCAGCAGTAGCCTAAGCTCCTACGAGCAGTACTTC. The encoded protein is CASSSLSSYEQYF.

The chain carries TRBV19 and TRBJ2-2; 8 nucleotides agree with TRBD1. The CDR3 loop spans 15 amino acids. CDR1 LNHDA and CDR2 SQIVND come from the germline V gene (reference sequence). Trimming at V came to 5 bases and at J to 5 bases, leaving 7 bases not matched to a gene. This CDR3 reads CASSADRDYTGELFF. The CDR3 DNA reads as TGTGCCAGTAGTGCGGACAGGGATTATACCGGGGAGCTGTTTTTT.

This clonotype was detected a few times. The chain carries TRBV15 and TRBJ2-3; TRBD2 might be the D (5 bases). The germline V gene encodes CDR1 LNHNV and CDR2 YYDKDF (reference sequence). The CDR3 is 14 amino acids. Trimming took 0 bases from V and 4 from J, leaving 8 bases between them. This CDR3 is CATSRDPGSDTQYF. CDR3 bases: TGTGCCACCAGCAGAGACCCGGGGTCAGATACGCAGTATTTT.

This clonotype appeared once. This chain connects TRBV12-3 or TRBV12-4 to TRBJ2-7; TRBD1 agrees at 7 bases. The length of the CDR3 is 15 residues. V shed 0 bases, J shed 7 bases, and the junction held 9 bases outside the gene matches. This chain's CDR3 is CASSLARQGMGEQYF. Here the CDR3 DNA reads TGTGCCAGCAGTTTAGCGCGACAGGGTATGGGGGAGCAGTACTTC.

This clonotype was detected only a few times. This chain uses TRBV27 with TRBJ2-5; D unresolved. Germline CDR1 MNHEY, CDR2 SMNVEV (reference sequence). With 5 bases removed from V and 0 bases from J, the gap between germline ends came to 13 bases. This CDR3 comprises 15 residues. The CDR3 here is CASSPTANHQETQYF. CDR3 nucleotides: TGTGCCAGCAGTCCCACGGCTAACCACCAAGAGACCCAGTACTTC.

This clonotype turned up a few times. The J gene is TRBJ1-1, the V gene TRBV28; D is unclear. V shed 2 bases and J shed 6 bases, with 16 bases lying between them. CDR1 and CDR2 from the germline V gene are MDHEN and SYDVKM. This CDR3 has 15 amino acids. CDR3 sequence: CASSLPYGFHAEAFF. CDR3 bases: TGTGCCAGCAGTTTACCGTACGGCTTCCACGCTGAAGCTTTCTTT.

V gene TRBV11-3 combines with J gene TRBJ2-1; D is unclear. The CDR3 loop spans 13 amino acids. The V and J ends lost 5 bases and 6 bases respectively, with 11 bases between them. Germline CDR1 is SGHNT and CDR2 is YENEEA. The CDR3 loop is CASSHGAANEQFF. CDR3 nucleotides: TGTGCCAGCAGCCACGGCGCGGCCAATGAGCAGTTCTTC.

The rearrangement uses TRBV28 and TRBJ1-1; tentative D call: TRBD1 (6 bases). The CDR3 totals 14 residues. V dropped 10 bases and J dropped 5 bases, with 20 bases sitting between them. The germline CDR1 and CDR2 sequences are MDHEN and SYDVKM. The DNA of the CDR3 is TGTGCCACCCGCGGGGGGAATCAGGGGACTGAAGCTTTCTTT. Translation: CATRGGNQGTEAFF.

This chain connects TRBV21-1 to TRBJ1-2. TRBV21-1 is a recognized pseudogene. The CDR3 is 13 amino acids. The CDR3 DNA sequence: TGTGCCAGCGAGTGGCTGACTAACTATGGCTACACCTTC. Amino acid sequence: CASEWLTNYGYTF.

The chain carries TRBV20-1 and TRBJ1-5; no clear D gene. The CDR3 totals 15 residues. The V end was cut by 5 bases, the J end by 1 base, with 15 bases between. Germline values: CDR1 DFQATT, CDR2 SNEGSKA (reference sequence). In DNA, the CDR3 is TGCAGTGCTCCACGCGAATTAAAAAGCAATCAGCCCCAGCATTTT. This codes for CSAPRELKSNQPQHF.

The chain couples TRBV6-2 or TRBV6-3 to TRBJ2-7, with unresolved D. The V end was cut by 2 bases, the J end by 0 bases, with 8 bases between. This CDR3 has 14 residues. The germline V gene has CDR1 MNHEY and CDR2 SVGEGT. CDR3 sequence: CASSYHESSYEQYF. The CDR3, as DNA: TGTGCCAGCAGTTACCATGAGTCCTCCTACGAGCAGTACTTC.

This chain joins TRBV6-2 or TRBV6-3 and TRBJ2-5; TRBD2 matches at 7 bases. This CDR3 is built from 13 residues. Germline V gene sequence: CDR1 MNHEY, CDR2 SVGEGT. J was trimmed by 3 bases and V by 6 bases; bases with no gene match: 4. CDR3 coding DNA: TGTGCCAGCAGCCTGGGACTAAAAGAGACCCAGTACTTC. Translation gives CASSLGLKETQYF.

The chain carries TRBV7-9 and TRBJ2-1; no firm D call. The germline gives CDR1 SEHNR, CDR2 FQNEAQ (reference sequence). The ends were cut back, 4 bases at V and 8 bases at J, with 9 bases in the middle. The CDR3 is 12 amino acids. CDR3 coding DNA: TGTGCCAGCAGCTCCCGGTGGGATGAGCAGTTCTTC. This sequence encodes CASSSRWDEQFF.

About this clonotype itself: Its ends do not fully match the called genes, so a read error is possible. The chain employs TRBV7-7 and TRBJ2-2, with a tentative D call TRBD1 (6 bases). The germline gives CDR1 SSHAT, CDR2 FNYEAQ (reference sequence). This CDR3 contains 16 residues. CDR3 nucleotide sequence: TGTGCTAGCAGCTTAGCGTTGACAGGTGGATCCGGGGAGCTGTTTTTT. Translation: CASSLALTGGSGELFF.

This rearrangement joins TRBV29-1 to TRBJ1-1; D unresolved. The length of the CDR3 is 12 residues. V lost 3 bases to trimming and J lost 2 bases, with 7 bases between them. Germline lookup yields CDR1 SQVTM and CDR2 ANQGSEA. The CDR3 sequence: CSVEAYNTEAFF. In DNA, the CDR3 is TGCAGCGTTGAGGCATACAACACTGAAGCTTTCTTT.

The chain has TRBV7-2 and TRBJ1-1, with 8 positions matching TRBD1. Losses at the gene ends were 5 bases for V and 6 bases for J; bases not matched to a gene: 5. Germline lookup yields CDR1 SGHTA and CDR2 FQGNSA. CDR3 size: 13 residues. CDR3 sequence: CASSPQGGAEAFF. The CDR3 region has the DNA TGTGCCAGCAGCCCACAGGGGGGGGCTGAAGCTTTCTTT.

The chain employs TRBV5-8 and TRBJ2-1; 7 bases fit TRBD1. The CDR3 runs to 13 residues. The V segment lost 4 bases and the J segment 8 bases; nucleotides outside the gene matches: 6. Germline V CDR1 and CDR2: SGHTS, YDEGEE. This CDR3 is CASSLRGRDEQFF. CDR3 DNA: TGTGCCAGCAGCCTGAGGGGGCGGGATGAGCAGTTCTTC. Combining the CDR3 with reference TRBV5-8 and TRBJ2-1 gives the whole variable domain EAGVTQSPTHLIKTRGQQATLRCSPISGHTSVYWYQQALGLGLQFLLWYDEGEERNRGNFPPRFSGRQFPNYSSELNVNALELEDSALYLCASSLRGRDEQFFGPGTRLTVL.

The chain combines TRBV11-2 with TRBJ2-2; the match to TRBD2 covers 7 bases. The V gene's germline CDR1 is SGHAT and CDR2 FQNNGV. The CDR3 is 18 amino acids. V lost 1 base, J lost 0 bases, and 8 bases stayed unmatched. CDR3 nucleotides: TGTGCCAGCAGCTTAGGGGGTACTAGCGACCCGAACACCGGGGAGCTGTTTTTT. It translates to CASSLGGTSDPNTGELFF.

The genes are TRBV18 and TRBJ2-7, with 10 bases identical to TRBD1. The germline V gene encodes CDR1 KGHSH and CDR2 LQKENI. The CDR3 has 15 residues. Trimming removed 8 bases from V and 2 bases from J; junction bases left unmatched: 9. DNA for the CDR3: TGTGCCAGCCAACTTCCGGGACAGGGGCCCTACGAGCAGTACTTC. Residues: CASQLPGQGPYEQYF. Complete variable domain (other parts from reference TRBV18 and TRBJ2-7): NAGVMQNPRHLVRRRGQEARLRCSPMKGHSHVYWYRQLPEEGLKFMVYLQKENIIDESGMPKERFSAEFPKEGPSILRIQQVVRGDSAAYFCASQLPGQGPYEQYFGPGTRLTVT.